This is a list of T cell receptor beta chains from one sample in a study of blood T cell repertoires in COVID-19. Generated by immunoSEQ multiplex PCR, the TCRdb table keeps only in-frame clones and is missing some. The sample shows just over 45,000 clones, around 87% of them seen only once. The sample was peripheral blood. These receptors all come from a human donor in a cohort sampled during active COVID-19. Each CDR3 is given with its conserved first and last residue. Each record gives: V gene, D gene, clone size, J gene, CDR3 DNA, CDR3 protein. The D gene is left open where the match is weak. The size of a clone is reported for some rows only, either as once, few or many, or as a class for expanded clones.

v_call: TRBV7-3; d_call: TRBD1; clone_size: -; j_call: TRBJ1-1; cdr3_nt: TGTGCCAGCAGCCTATTACGACAGGGGGTCACTGAAGCTTTCTTT; cdr3_aa: CASSLLRQGVTEAFF
v_call: TRBV10-3; d_call: TRBD1; clone_size: -; j_call: TRBJ1-6; cdr3_nt: TGTGCCATCAGCCGATCGACAGGGAACCGCGCAGGTGGGACCCTCCACTTT; cdr3_aa: CAISRSTGNRAGGTLHF
v_call: TRBV5-4; d_call: TRBD1; clone_size: -; j_call: TRBJ2-5; cdr3_nt: TGTGCCAGCAGCACTACGAGACAGGGGGAGACCCAGTACTTC; cdr3_aa: CASSTTRQGETQYF
v_call: TRBV19; d_call: -; clone_size: -; j_call: TRBJ2-1; cdr3_nt: TGTGCCAGTAGTATTTTAGGCCAGGACTACAATGAGCAGTTCTTC; cdr3_aa: CASSILGQDYNEQFF
v_call: TRBV12-3/TRBV12-4; d_call: TRBD2; clone_size: -; j_call: TRBJ2-5; cdr3_nt: TGTGCCAGCAGTGGACTAGCCCAAGAGACCCAGTACTTC; cdr3_aa: CASSGLAQETQYF
v_call: TRBV5-5; d_call: -; clone_size: -; j_call: TRBJ1-6; cdr3_nt: TGTGCCAGCACCCGGAGGGGAGGTAATTCACCCCTCCACTTT; cdr3_aa: CASTRRGGNSPLHF
v_call: TRBV2; d_call: -; clone_size: -; j_call: TRBJ2-5; cdr3_nt: TGTGCCAGCAGTGATTGGGCAGGGCATGGGACCCAGTACTTC; cdr3_aa: CASSDWAGHGTQYF
v_call: TRBV19; d_call: -; clone_size: few; j_call: TRBJ2-3; cdr3_nt: TGTGCCAGTAGTATAGGGACTACTCGCGAGGTTGAGCAGTATTTT; cdr3_aa: CASSIGTTREVEQYF
v_call: TRBV7-9; d_call: TRBD1; clone_size: -; j_call: TRBJ2-7; cdr3_nt: TGTGCCAGCAGCTTTGCGGACAGGGCGATGTACGAGCAGTACTTC; cdr3_aa: CASSFADRAMYEQYF
v_call: TRBV28; d_call: TRBD2; clone_size: -; j_call: TRBJ2-1; cdr3_nt: TGTGCCAGCAGTCCTTTCGTACTAGCGGGACTCAATGAGCAGTTCTTC; cdr3_aa: CASSPFVLAGLNEQFF
v_call: TRBV15; d_call: TRBD2; clone_size: -; j_call: TRBJ2-1; cdr3_nt: TGTGCCACCAGCAGAGATCTTAGGCGGGAGGGCCGGGGGCTTGGGTTGTATGAGCAGTTCTTC; cdr3_aa: CATSRDLRREGRGLGLYEQFF
v_call: TRBV9; d_call: -; clone_size: once; j_call: TRBJ2-1; cdr3_nt: TGTGCCAGCAGCGTAGACGAGGGCTTCTACAATGAGCAGTTCTTC; cdr3_aa: CASSVDEGFYNEQFF
v_call: TRBV3-1/TRBV3-2; d_call: TRBD1; clone_size: -; j_call: TRBJ2-2; cdr3_nt: TGTGCCAGCAGCCCGAGGGACAGGAAGAACACCGGGGAGCTGTTTTTT; cdr3_aa: CASSPRDRKNTGELFF
v_call: TRBV5-1; d_call: TRBD2; clone_size: -; j_call: TRBJ2-3; cdr3_nt: TGCGCCAGCAGGCGGACTAGCGGGAGCCTCACAGATACGCAGTATTTT; cdr3_aa: CASRRTSGSLTDTQYF
v_call: TRBV7-9; d_call: TRBD2; clone_size: -; j_call: TRBJ2-3; cdr3_nt: TGTGCCAGCAGCCTCCGAGGTGGGCTAGCGGCCCACGCAGATACGCAGTATTTT; cdr3_aa: CASSLRGGLAAHADTQYF
v_call: TRBV10-3; d_call: TRBD1; clone_size: few; j_call: TRBJ2-7; cdr3_nt: TGTGCCATCAGTGAGGGACAGGGGCTAAACTACGAGCAGTACTTC; cdr3_aa: CAISEGQGLNYEQYF
v_call: TRBV18; d_call: -; clone_size: -; j_call: TRBJ1-1; cdr3_nt: TGTGCCAGCTCACCCCTGCGGAGCTTGACTGAAGCTTTCTTT; cdr3_aa: CASSPLRSLTEAFF
v_call: TRBV4-1; d_call: -; clone_size: -; j_call: TRBJ2-3; cdr3_nt: TGCGCCAGCAGCCCTAGGGGCTCCAGAGGACCAGATACGCAGTATTTT; cdr3_aa: CASSPRGSRGPDTQYF
v_call: TRBV15; d_call: TRBD1; clone_size: -; j_call: TRBJ2-7; cdr3_nt: TGTGCCACCAGTAAAGACAGGGCAACGCACGAGCAGTACTTC; cdr3_aa: CATSKDRATHEQYF
v_call: TRBV25-1; d_call: -; clone_size: -; j_call: TRBJ2-7; cdr3_nt: TGTGCCAGCAACCCCGCCGGCGAGCAGTACTTC; cdr3_aa: CASNPAGEQYF
v_call: TRBV5-8; d_call: -; clone_size: few; j_call: TRBJ1-5; cdr3_nt: TGTGCCAGCCTTGTACAGCCGTATAGCAATCAGCCCCAGCATTTT; cdr3_aa: CASLVQPYSNQPQHF
v_call: TRBV6-2/TRBV6-3; d_call: -; clone_size: once; j_call: TRBJ2-1; cdr3_nt: TGTGCCAGCAGTTTCGAATTCCTAAATGAGCAGTTCTTC; cdr3_aa: CASSFEFLNEQFF